This T cell receptor (beta chain) was identified during a study of technical replicates of blood from a handful of donors. Clones were sequenced by immunoSEQ multiplex PCR, and TCRdb holds only the in-frame ones, with some missing. The data contain approximately 80,000 clones, about 89% of them seen just once; the ten biggest clones take up 0.41%. CDR1 and CDR2 from the germline V gene are MDHEN and SYDVKM. CDR3 length equals 11 residues. The V gene lost 2 bases and the J gene lost 6 bases, with 4 bases spanning the gap. The sequenced sample consisted of T cells isolated from PBMCs. The TCR comes from a human donor in good health. J is TRBJ1-1 and V is TRBV28; D not certain. The CDR3 loop reads CASSLISEAFF. CDR3 nucleotide sequence: TGTGCCAGCAGTTTAATCTCTGAAGCTTTCTTT. Full variable domain (outside the CDR3, taken from reference TRBV28 and TRBJ1-1): DVKVTQSSRYLVKRTGEKVFLECVQDMDHENMFWYRQDPGLGLRLIYFSYDVKMKEKGDIPEGYSVSREKKERFSLILESASTNQTSMYLCASSLISEAFFGQGTRLTVV.